This T cell receptor (beta chain) was captured in a study of blood T cell repertoires in COVID-19 (dated by TCRdb to 2018 to 2021). Looking at the study overall: The collaborator samples originated in the United States, Italy and Spain and spanned the acute and convalescent phases of COVID-19. The prospective study material was composed of cDNA or gDNA derived from T cells, B-cell-depleted T cells, or PBMCs. Samples were obtained from the ongoing ImmuneRACE study (first 160 participants) and from over 1,000 subjects provided by 6 global collaborators. Sample metadata almost always included a de-identified subject ID, COVID-19 status, age in years and sex. Deeply sampled blood TCRbeta repertoires from subjects exposed to, actively infected with, or recovered from COVID-19 were included in the dataset. Where available, HLA class I and class II types were obtained from metadata supplied by the sample provider rather than from assay-based typing. The repertoires were released in a freely available public database meant as a resource for research on the immune response to SARS-CoV-2.

Participants in the prospective study were aged about 18 to 89 years, lived in under 30 United States geographic areas, and enrolled through a virtual design. Cohort assignment in the prospective study relied on participant-reported clinical history from a screening survey and a study questionnaire. Recovered participants in ImmuneRACE Cohort 3 were defined by two consecutive negative NP/OP PCR tests, clearance by a healthcare professional, or resolution of symptoms. Each participant in the prospective study had whole blood, serum and a nasopharyngeal or oropharyngeal swab collected by mobile phlebotomists. Additional blood draws and questionnaires over an approximately 2-month period could optionally be provided by prospective study participants. Before DNA extraction, blood samples from the prospective study were shipped at room temperature or frozen. V is pruned by 6 bases and J by 9 bases, leaving 19 bases of the junction without a gene match. Via the germline V gene, CDR1 is SQVTM and CDR2 ANQGSEA. The CDR3 runs 18 amino acids, cysteine and phenylalanine included. The DNA shown is the 54-base CDR3, in frame from base 1.

General findings and caveats noted by the study authors: Clinical and demographic metadata were provided uncurated, with the amount varying by source and participant.

TCRbeta CDR3 regions were amplified from genomic DNA by means of the immunoSEQ Assay, a bias-controlled multiplex PCR. The authors' pipeline ran thus. Within the assay, amplification of reference gene primers was used to estimate how many nucleated cells each sample contained. To quantify the absolute abundance of each unique TCRbeta CDR3 rearrangement, sequence reads were collapsed and filtered. For each sample, productive Simpson clonality was calculated as the square root of Simpson's diversity index over productive rearrangements. TCRdb mirrors the immuneACCESS table, restricted to in-frame sequences. Some clones are absent from its copies; in checked studies, under half trace to an unresolved V gene, and the reason for the others is unknown. The D gene and trimming were derived from the DNA, and the V and J assignments and clone size from that table. Across this sample there are 250,000 to 400,000 clones, with about nine tenths seen only once. The ten largest clones take up 2% to 3% of the sample.

With regard to this clone: The antigen this receptor binds is unknown. There are no base qualities to consult, and no much larger clone falls within one base.

The sequence joins TRBV29-1 to TRBJ2-3, with 15 bases aligning to TRBD2. The sequence derives from a man aged 55 to 70 who had recovered from COVID-19. Source material: PBMCs or T cells enriched from blood (not recorded which). The bases read TGCAGCGTGGTGGGACTAGCGGGGGGACCCGCACAATACGACACGCAGTATTTT. Translated, it gives CSVVGLAGGPAQYDTQYF.